This T cell receptor (beta chain) originates from a study of vaccination effects on CD4 cells after COVID-19. Overall study results and limits: Marked clonal contraction was seen in infection- and vaccine-induced clones late after vaccination. Few convalescent patients were studied, and early post-infection samples were lacking.

Sequencing was preceded by expansion of antigen-specific CD4+ T cells with viral peptide pools in the ViraFEST assay. Cultured cells yielded isolated CD4+ T cells after 10 days. Sometime from March through December 2020, the person acquired a SARS-CoV-2 infection that PCR confirmed. The cohort was immunized with two doses of either the BNT162b2 or mRNA-1273 vaccine. Generated by immunoSEQ multiplex PCR, the TCRdb table keeps only in-frame clones and is missing some. The table lists about 14,000 clones, around three quarters of them singletons. Only a few counts were recorded for this clone. Its specificity is unknown. There are 15 residues in the CDR3. The V end lost 0 bases, the J end lost 0 bases, and 7 bases lay between the germline ends. Germline V gene data show CDR1 as SGDLS and CDR2 as YYNGEE.

The rearrangement links TRBV9 to TRBJ1-5, with D unresolved. The source was CD4+ T cells from PBMCs cultured with SARS-CoV-2 spike peptides, collected after COVID-19 vaccination. This TCR derives from a human donor who had a prior SARS-CoV-2 infection. The CDR3 spells CASSVGGNSNQPQHF. The CDR3 bases are TGTGCCAGCAGCGTAGGAGGGAATAGCAATCAGCCCCAGCATTTT.